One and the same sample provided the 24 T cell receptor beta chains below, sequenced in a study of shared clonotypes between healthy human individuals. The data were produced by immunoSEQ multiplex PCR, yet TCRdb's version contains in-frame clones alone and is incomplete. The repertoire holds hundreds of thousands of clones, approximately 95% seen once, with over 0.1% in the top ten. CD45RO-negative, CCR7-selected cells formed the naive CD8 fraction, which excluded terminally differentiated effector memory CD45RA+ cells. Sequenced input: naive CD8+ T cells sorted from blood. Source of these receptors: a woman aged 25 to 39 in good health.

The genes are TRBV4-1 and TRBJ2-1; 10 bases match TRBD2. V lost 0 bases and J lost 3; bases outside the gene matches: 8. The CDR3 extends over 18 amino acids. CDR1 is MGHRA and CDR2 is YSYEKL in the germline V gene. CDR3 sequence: CASSQDSSGRDDYNEQFF. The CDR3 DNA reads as TGCGCCAGCAGCCAAGATAGCAGCGGGAGGGACGACTACAATGAGCAGTTCTTC.

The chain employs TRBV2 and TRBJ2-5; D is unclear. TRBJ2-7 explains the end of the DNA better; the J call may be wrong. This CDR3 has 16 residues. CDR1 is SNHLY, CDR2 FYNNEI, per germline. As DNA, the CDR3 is TGTGCCAGCAGTGAGGGTATCTCGGCGGTGGCCTACGAGCAGTACTTC. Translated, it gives CASSEGISAVAYEQYF.

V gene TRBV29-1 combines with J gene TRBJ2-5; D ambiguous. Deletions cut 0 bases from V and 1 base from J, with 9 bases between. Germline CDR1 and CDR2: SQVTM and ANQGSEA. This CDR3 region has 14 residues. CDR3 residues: CSVEDQAFQETQYF. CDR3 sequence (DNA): TGCAGCGTTGAAGATCAAGCGTTCCAAGAGACCCAGTACTTC.

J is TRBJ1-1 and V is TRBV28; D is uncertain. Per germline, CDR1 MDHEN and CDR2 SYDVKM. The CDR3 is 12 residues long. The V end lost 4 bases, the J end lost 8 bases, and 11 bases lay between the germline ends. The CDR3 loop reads CASSSPVLEAFF. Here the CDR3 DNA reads TGTGCCAGCAGTTCTCCGGTACTAGAAGCTTTCTTT.

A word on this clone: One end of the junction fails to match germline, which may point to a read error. For the CDR3, the DNA is TGTGCTAGCAGTTTATCTCCCGGGACAGGGGGTTTCGGGGAGCTGTTTTTT. Translated: CASSLSPGTGGFGELFF. The J gene is TRBJ2-2, the V gene TRBV27; 11 positions match TRBD1. Germline V gene lookup returns CDR1 MNHEY and CDR2 SMNVEV (reference sequence). This CDR3 has 17 residues.

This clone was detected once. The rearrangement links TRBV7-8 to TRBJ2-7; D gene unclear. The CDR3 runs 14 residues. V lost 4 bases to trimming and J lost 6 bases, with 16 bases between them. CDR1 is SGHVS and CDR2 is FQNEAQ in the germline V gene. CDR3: CASSSMTLVPEQYF. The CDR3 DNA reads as TGTGCCAGCAGCTCTATGACTCTCGTGCCCGAGCAGTACTTC. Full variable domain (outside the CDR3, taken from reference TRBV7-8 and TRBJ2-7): GAGVSQSPRYKVAKRGQDVALRCDPISGHVSLFWYQQALGQGPEFLTYFQNEAQLDKSGLPSDRFFAERPEGSVSTLKIQRTQQEDSAVYLCASSSMTLVPEQYFGPGTRLTVT.

The CDR3 region has the DNA TGCAGCGTTGTTGGGCTAGCGAACAATGAGCAGTTCTTC. Translated: CSVVGLANNEQFF. This chain links TRBV29-1 with TRBJ2-1; TRBD2 might be the D (6 bases). The V end lost 4 bases, the J end lost 5 bases, and 12 bases lay between the germline ends. CDR3 length equals 13 residues. Germline V CDR1 and CDR2: SQVTM, ANQGSEA.

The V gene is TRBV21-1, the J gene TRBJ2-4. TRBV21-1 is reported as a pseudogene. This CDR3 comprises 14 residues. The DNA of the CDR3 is TGTGCCAGCAGCAAACGTTATAGGGATCGGATTCAGTACTTC. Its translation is CASSKRYRDRIQYF.

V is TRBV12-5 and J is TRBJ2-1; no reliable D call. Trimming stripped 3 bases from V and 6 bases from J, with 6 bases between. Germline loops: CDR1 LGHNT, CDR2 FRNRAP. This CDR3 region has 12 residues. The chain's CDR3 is CASGFGANEQFF. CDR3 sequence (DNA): TGTGCTAGTGGTTTCGGCGCCAATGAGCAGTTCTTC.

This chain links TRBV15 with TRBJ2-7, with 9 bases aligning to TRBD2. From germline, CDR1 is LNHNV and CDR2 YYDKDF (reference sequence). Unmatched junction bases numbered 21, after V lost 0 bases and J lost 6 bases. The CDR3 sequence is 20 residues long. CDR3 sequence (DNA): TGTGCCACCAGCAGAGAGGGGCCATCCCCAGCTAGCGGGACCCCTGGCGAGCAGTACTTC. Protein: CATSREGPSPASGTPGEQYF.

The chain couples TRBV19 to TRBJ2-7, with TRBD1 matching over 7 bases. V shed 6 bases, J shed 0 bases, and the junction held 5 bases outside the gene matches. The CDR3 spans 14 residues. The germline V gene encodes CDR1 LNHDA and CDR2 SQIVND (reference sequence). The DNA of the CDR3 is TGTGCCAGTAGGCCGACAGGGAGCTCCTACGAGCAGTACTTC. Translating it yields CASRPTGSSYEQYF. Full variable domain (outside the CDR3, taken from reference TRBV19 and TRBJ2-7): DGGITQSPKYLFRKEGQNVTLSCEQNLNHDAMYWYRQDPGQGLRLIYYSQIVNDFQKGDIAEGYSVSREKKESFPLTVTSAQKNPTAFYLCASRPTGSSYEQYFGPGTRLTVT.

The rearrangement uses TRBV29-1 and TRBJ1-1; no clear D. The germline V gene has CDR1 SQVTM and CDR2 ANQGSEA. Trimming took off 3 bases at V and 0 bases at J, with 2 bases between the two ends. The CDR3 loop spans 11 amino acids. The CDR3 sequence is CSVDVNTEAFF. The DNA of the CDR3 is TGCAGCGTTGATGTGAACACTGAAGCTTTCTTT. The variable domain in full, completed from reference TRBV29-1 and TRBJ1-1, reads SAVISQKPSRDICQRGTSLTIQCQVDSQVTMMFWYRQQPGQSLTLIATANQGSEATYESGFVIDKFPISRPNLTFSTLTVSNMSPEDSSIYLCSVDVNTEAFFGQGTRLTVV.

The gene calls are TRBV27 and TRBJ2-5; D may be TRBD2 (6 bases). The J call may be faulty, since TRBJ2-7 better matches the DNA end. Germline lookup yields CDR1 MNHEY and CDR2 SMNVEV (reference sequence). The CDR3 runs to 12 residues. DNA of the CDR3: TGTGCCAGCAGTTCGGACTACTCCGAGCAGTACTTC. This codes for CASSSDYSEQYF.

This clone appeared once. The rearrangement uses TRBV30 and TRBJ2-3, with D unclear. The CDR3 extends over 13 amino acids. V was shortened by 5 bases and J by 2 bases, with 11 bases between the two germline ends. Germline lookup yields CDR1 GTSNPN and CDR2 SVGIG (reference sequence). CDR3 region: CAWGEFATDTQYF. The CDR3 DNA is TGTGCCTGGGGGGAATTCGCCACAGATACGCAGTATTTT.

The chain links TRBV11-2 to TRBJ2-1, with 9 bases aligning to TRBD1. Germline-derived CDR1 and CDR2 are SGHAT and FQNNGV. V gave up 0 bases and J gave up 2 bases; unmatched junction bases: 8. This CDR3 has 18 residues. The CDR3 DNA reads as TGTGCCAGCAGCTTAGATTCGCCCCGGACAGGGGCCTACAATGAGCAGTTCTTC. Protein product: CASSLDSPRTGAYNEQFF.

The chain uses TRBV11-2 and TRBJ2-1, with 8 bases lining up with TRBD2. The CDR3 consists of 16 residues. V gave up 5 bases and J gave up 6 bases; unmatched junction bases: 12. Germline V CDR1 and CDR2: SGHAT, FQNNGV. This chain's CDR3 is CASSLIPGLGFNEQFF. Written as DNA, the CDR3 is TGTGCCAGCAGCCTGATCCCGGGACTAGGTTTCAATGAGCAGTTCTTC.

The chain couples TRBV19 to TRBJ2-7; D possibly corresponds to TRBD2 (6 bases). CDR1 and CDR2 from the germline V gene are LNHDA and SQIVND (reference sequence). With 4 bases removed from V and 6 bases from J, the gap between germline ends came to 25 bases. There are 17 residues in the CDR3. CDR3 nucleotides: TGTGCCAGTAGTAACCCCTGGTCGGGGGAGAATCGTCCCGAGCAGTACTTC. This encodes CASSNPWSGENRPEQYF.

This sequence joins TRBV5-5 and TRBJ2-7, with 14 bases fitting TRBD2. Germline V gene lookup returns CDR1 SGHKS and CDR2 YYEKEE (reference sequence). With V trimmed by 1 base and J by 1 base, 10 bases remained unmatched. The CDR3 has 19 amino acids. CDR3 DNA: TGTGCCAGCAGCTTGAGGACAGGGACTAGCGGGAGAGTGTCCTACGAGCAGTACTTC. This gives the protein CASSLRTGTSGRVSYEQYF.

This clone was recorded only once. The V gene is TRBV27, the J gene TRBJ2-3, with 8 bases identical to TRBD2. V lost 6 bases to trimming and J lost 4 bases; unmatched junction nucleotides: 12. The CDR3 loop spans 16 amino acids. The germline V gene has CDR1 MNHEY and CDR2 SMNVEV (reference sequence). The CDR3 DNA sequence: TGTGCCAGCAGCCATTTAGCGGGATCCGACCCAGATACGCAGTATTTT. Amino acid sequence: CASSHLAGSDPDTQYF.

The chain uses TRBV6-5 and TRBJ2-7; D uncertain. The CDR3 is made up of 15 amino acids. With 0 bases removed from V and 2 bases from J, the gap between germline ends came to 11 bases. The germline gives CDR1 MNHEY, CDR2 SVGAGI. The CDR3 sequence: CASSYSDRPTYEQYF. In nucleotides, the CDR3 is TGTGCCAGCAGTTACTCGGATAGACCAACCTACGAGCAGTACTTC.

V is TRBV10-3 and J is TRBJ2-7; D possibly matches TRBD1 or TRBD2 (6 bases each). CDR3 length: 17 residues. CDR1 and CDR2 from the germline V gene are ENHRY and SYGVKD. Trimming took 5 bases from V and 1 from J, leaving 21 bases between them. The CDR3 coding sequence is TGTGCCATCAGTCACCGGGACGGCGGAGGGGGATCCTACGAGCAGTACTTC. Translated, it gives CAISHRDGGGGSYEQYF.

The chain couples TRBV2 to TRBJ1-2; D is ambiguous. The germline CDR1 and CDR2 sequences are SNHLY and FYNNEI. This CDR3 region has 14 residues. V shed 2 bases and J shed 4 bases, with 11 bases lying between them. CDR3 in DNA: TGTGCCAGCAGTGAATTGGGAAACGCCTATGGCTACACCTTC. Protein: CASSELGNAYGYTF. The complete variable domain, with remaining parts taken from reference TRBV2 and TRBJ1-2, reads EPEVTQTPSHQVTQMGQEVILRCVPISNHLYFYWYRQILGQKVEFLVSFYNNEISEKSEIFDDQFSVERPDGSNFTLKIRSTKLEDSAMYFCASSELGNAYGYTFGSGTRLTVV.

The CDR3 is CASSFADSSYEQYF. CDR3 DNA sequence: TGCGCCAGCAGCTTCGCGGACAGCTCCTACGAGCAGTACTTC. The V and J genes are TRBV5-1 and TRBJ2-7; maybe TRBD1 (6 bases). The CDR3 sequence is 14 residues long. CDR1 and CDR2 from the germline V gene are SGHRS and YFSETQ. Deletions cut 2 bases from V and 0 bases from J, with 9 bases between.

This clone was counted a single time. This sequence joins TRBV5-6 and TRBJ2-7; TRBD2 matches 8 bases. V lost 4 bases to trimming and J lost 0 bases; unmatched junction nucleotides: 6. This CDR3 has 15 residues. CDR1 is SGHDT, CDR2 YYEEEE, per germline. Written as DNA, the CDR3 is TGTGCCAGCAGCCCCCTAGCGGGTGTCTCCTACGAGCAGTACTTC. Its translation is CASSPLAGVSYEQYF.